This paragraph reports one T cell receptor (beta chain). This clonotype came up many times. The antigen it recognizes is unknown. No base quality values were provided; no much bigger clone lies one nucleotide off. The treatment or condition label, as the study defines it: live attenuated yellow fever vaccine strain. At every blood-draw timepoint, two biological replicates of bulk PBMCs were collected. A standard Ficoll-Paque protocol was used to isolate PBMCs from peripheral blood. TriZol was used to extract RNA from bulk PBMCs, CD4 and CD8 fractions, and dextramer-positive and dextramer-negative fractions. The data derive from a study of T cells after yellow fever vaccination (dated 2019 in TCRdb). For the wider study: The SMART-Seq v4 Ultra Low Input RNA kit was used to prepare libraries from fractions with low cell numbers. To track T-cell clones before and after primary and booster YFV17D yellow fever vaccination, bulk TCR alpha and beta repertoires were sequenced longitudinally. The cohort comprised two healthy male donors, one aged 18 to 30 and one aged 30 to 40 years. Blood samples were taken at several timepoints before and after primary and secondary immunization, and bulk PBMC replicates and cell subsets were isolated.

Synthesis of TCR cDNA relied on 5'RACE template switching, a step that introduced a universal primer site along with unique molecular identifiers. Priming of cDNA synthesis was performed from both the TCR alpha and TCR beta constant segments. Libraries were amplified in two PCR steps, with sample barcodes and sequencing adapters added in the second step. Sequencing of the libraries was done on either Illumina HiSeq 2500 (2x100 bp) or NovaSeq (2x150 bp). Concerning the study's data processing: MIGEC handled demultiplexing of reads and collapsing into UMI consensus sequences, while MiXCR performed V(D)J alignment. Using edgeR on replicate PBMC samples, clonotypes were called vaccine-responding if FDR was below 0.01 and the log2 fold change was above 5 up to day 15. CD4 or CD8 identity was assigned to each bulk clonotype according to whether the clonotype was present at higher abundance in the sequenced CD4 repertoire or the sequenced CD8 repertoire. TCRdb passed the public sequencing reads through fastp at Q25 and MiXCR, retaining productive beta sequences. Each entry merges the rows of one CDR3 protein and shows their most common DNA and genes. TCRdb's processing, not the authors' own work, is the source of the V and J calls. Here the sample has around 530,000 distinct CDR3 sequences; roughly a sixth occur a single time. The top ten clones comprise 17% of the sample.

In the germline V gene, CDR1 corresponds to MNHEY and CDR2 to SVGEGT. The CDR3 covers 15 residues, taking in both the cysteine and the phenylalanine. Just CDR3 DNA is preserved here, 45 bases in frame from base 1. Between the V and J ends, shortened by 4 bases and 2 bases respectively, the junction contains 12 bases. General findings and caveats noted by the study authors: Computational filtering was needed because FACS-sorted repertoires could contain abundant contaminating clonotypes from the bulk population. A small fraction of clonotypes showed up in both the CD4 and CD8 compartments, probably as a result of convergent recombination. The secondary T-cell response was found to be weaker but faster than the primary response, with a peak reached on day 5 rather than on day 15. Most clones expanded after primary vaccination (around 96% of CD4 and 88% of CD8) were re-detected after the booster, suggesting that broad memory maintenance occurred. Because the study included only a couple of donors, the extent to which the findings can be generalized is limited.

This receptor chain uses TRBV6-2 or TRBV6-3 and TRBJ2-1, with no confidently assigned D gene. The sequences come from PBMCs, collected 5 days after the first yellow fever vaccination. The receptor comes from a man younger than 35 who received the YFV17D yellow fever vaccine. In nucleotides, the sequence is TGTGCCAGCAGTTCTACCAGGACCGCCTACAATGAGCAGTTCTTC. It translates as CASSSTRTAYNEQFF.